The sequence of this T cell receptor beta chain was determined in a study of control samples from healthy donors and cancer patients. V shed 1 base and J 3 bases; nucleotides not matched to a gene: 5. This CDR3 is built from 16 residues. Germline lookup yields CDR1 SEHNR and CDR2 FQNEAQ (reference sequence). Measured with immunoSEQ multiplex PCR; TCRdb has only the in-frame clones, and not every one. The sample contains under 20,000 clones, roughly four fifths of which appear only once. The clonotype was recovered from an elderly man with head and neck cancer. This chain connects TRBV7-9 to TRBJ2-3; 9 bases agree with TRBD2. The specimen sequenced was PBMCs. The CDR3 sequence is CASSLGSGRDTDTQYF. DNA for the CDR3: TGTGCCAGCAGCTTAGGTAGCGGGAGAGATACAGATACGCAGTATTTT.